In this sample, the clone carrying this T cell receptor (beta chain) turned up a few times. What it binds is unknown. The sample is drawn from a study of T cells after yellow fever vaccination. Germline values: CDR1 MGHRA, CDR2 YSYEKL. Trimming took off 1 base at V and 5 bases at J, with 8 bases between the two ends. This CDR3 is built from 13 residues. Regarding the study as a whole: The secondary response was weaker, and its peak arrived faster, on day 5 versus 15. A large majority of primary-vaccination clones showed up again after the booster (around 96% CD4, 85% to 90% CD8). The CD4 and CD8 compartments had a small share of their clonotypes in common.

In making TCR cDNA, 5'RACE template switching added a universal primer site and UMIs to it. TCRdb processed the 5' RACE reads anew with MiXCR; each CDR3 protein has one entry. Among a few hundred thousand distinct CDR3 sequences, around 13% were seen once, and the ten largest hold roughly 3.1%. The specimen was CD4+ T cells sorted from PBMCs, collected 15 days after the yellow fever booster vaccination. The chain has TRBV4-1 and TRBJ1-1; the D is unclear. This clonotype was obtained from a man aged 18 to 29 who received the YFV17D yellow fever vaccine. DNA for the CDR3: TGCGCCAGCAGCCAAGTAAAGTGGACTGAAGCTTTCTTT. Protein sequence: CASSQVKWTEAFF.